A selection of T cell receptor beta chains follows, all from one sample in a study of T cell changes during pregnancy in multiple sclerosis. Repertoires were generated with immunoSEQ multiplex PCR, while TCRdb's copy carries only in-frame clones and drops some. The sample shows some 64,000 clones, 91% of them seen only once. The source was peripheral blood, collected in the first trimester of pregnancy. These receptors were obtained from a female donor with multiple sclerosis, enrolled in a pregnancy study. CDR3s include the opening cysteine and the closing phenylalanine or tryptophan. D genes are given only for firm matches. Clone size is not always given. Where it is, it says once, few, many or a class for expanded clones.

D gene | clone size | J gene | V gene | CDR3 protein | CDR3 DNA
- | - | TRBJ1-6 | TRBV6-6 | CASSFGTLNSPLHF | TGTGCCAGCAGTTTCGGGACACTCAATTCACCCCTCCACTTT
- | - | TRBJ1-3 | TRBV5-1 | CASSLVGGAASGNTIYF | TGCGCCAGCAGCTTGGTGGGGGGTGCAGCCTCTGGAAACACCATATATTTT
- | - | TRBJ2-7 | TRBV11-2 | CASSFEAASLIVYEQYF | TGTGCCAGCAGCTTCGAAGCGGCCTCCCTTATAGTCTACGAGCAGTACTTC
- | - | TRBJ2-7 | TRBV6-5 | CASSSLGQVSSYEQYF | TGTGCCAGCAGTTCCCTGGGGCAGGTGAGCTCCTACGAGCAGTACTTC
TRBD1 | - | TRBJ2-7 | TRBV11-2 | CASSFGTGTYEQYF | TGTGCCAGCAGCTTCGGGACAGGAACCTACGAGCAGTACTTC
- | - | TRBJ1-2 | TRBV5-4 | CASRRVGIKYGYTF | TGTGCCAGCAGGAGGGTAGGAATCAAGTATGGCTACACCTTC
TRBD1 | - | TRBJ1-2 | TRBV7-2 | CASSSGQGHSGYTF | TGTGCCAGCAGCTCAGGACAGGGCCACTCTGGCTACACCTTC
TRBD2 | - | TRBJ2-1 | TRBV27 | CASSFGLAGRDEQFF | TGTGCCAGCAGTTTTGGACTAGCGGGAAGGGATGAGCAGTTCTTC
- | - | TRBJ2-1 | TRBV7-3 | CASSLSGAIMNEQFF | TGTGCCAGCAGCTTAAGCGGGGCCATAATGAATGAGCAGTTCTTC
- | once | TRBJ1-1 | TRBV6-5 | CASSYYTGEAFF | TGTGCCAGCAGTTACTACACAGGGGAAGCTTTCTTT
- | - | TRBJ2-2 | TRBV2 | CASSEGRGTGELFF | TGTGCCAGCAGTGAAGGGAGGGGCACCGGGGAGCTGTTTTTT
TRBD2 | few | TRBJ2-7 | TRBV13 | CASRGLAGDEQYF | TGTGCCAGCAGGGGACTAGCGGGAGACGAGCAGTACTTC
- | - | TRBJ1-1 | TRBV7-9 | CASSPRENTEAFF | TGTGCCAGCAGTCCACGGGAGAACACTGAAGCTTTCTTT
- | - | TRBJ2-7 | TRBV18 | CASSSSWGGSSYEQYF | TGTGCCAGCTCATCCTCTTGGGGGGGCAGCTCCTACGAGCAGTACTTC
- | - | TRBJ1-1 | TRBV30 | CAWSGQPLNTEAFF | TGTGCCTGGAGTGGACAGCCGCTGAACACTGAAGCTTTCTTT
- | once | TRBJ1-4 | TRBV15 | CATSRAQGYTNEKLFF | TGTGCCACCAGCAGAGCTCAGGGGTATACTAATGAAAAACTGTTTTTT
- | - | TRBJ2-6 | TRBV5-6 | CASSLAWQALSSGANVLTF | TGTGCCAGCAGCTTGGCCTGGCAGGCTTTGAGCTCTGGGGCCAACGTCCTGACTTTC
TRBD1 | - | TRBJ1-2 | TRBV19 | CASRTQGAYGYTF | TGTGCCAGTAGAACCCAGGGGGCCTATGGCTACACCTTC
- | once | TRBJ1-3 | TRBV15 | CATSRVLGRRNSGNTIYF | TGTGCCACCAGCAGAGTTTTAGGGAGGAGAAACTCTGGAAACACCATATATTTT
- | many | TRBJ2-7 | TRBV6-5 | CASSPGTYSYEQYF | TGTGCCAGCAGCCCCGGGACTTACTCTTACGAGCAGTACTTC